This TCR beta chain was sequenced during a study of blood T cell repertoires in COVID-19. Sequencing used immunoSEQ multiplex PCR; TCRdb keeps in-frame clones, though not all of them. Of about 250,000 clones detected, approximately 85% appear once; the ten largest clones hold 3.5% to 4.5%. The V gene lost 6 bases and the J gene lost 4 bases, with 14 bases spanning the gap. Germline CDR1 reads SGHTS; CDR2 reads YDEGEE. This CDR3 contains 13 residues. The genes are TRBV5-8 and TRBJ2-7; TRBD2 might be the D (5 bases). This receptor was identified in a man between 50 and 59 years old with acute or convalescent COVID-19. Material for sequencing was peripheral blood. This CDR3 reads CASTLVGNYEQYF. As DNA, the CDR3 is TGTGCCAGCACCCTGGTCGGGAATTACGAGCAGTACTTC. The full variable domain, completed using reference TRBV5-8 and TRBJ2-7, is EAGVTQSPTHLIKTRGQQATLRCSPISGHTSVYWYQQALGLGLQFLLWYDEGEERNRGNFPPRFSGRQFPNYSSELNVNALELEDSALYLCASTLVGNYEQYFGPGTRLTVT.